The clone carrying this T cell receptor (beta chain) was seen many times. The V end was cut by 1 base, the J end by 5 bases, with 13 bases between. Germline V gene sequence: CDR1 SGHRS, CDR2 YFSETQ. This CDR3 spans 14 amino acids. This sample's TCRbeta library carried unique molecular identifier barcodes. TCRdb passed the PCR reads through MiXCR, listing each CDR3 protein once. The table lists fewer than 120,000 distinct CDR3 sequences, 9% to 12% of them singletons. This sample was taken from a study of T-cell reconstitution after alpha-beta-depleted transplantation in children. This chain links TRBV5-1 with TRBJ2-7; D could derive from TRBD1 or TRBD2 (5 bases each). Sample: PBMCs from the stem cell graft donor, taken from the stem cell graft. This clonotype was sampled from a human donor who donated a stem cell graft to a child with acute lymphoblastic leukemia. CDR3 nucleotide sequence: TGCGCCAGCAGCTTGTGGGACCCGGACGACGAGCAGTACTTC. It specifies CASSLWDPDDEQYF.